One TCR beta chain is described in this entry. Its antigen remains unidentified. Trimming shortened V by 6 bases and J by 4 bases, and 9 bases separated the two germline ends. Germline V lookup: CDR1 KGHDR, CDR2 SFDVKD. CDR3 length: 13 residues. This sample is part of a study of healthy donors' naive CD4 and CD8 T cells. Findings and limits, study-wide: Negatively charged CDR3s marked CD8+ lineage; positively charged CDR3s marked CD4+ lineage. Around 13% of CD4/CD8 propensity variance appeared explained by V, J and CDR3 charge.

Each TCR library used 500 ng of total RNA and a linear amplification protocol. Using its own MiXCR run on the reads, TCRdb lists one record per CDR3 protein. The sample lists about 200,000 distinct CDR3 sequences; around three quarters were seen once. The chain employs TRBV24-1 and TRBJ1-5; D perhaps matches TRBD1 (6 bases). This clonotype was obtained from a pool of human donors in good health; the sample pools cells from several healthy donors. Specimen: naive CD4+ and CD8+ T cells sorted from blood, pooled from several donors. CDR3 sequence: CATSTGRNQPQHF. CDR3 in DNA: TGTGCCACCAGTACAGGGAGAAATCAGCCCCAGCATTTT.